These 17 T cell receptor beta chains came from one sample sequenced in a study of early T cells in non-severe SARS-CoV-2 infection. TCRdb analysed the 5' RACE reads with MiXCR anew, one entry per CDR3 protein. The repertoire holds 75,000 to 100,000 distinct CDR3 sequences, with around 16% as singletons. The sequenced material came from whole blood. All receptors derive from an adult who was a healthcare worker with PCR-confirmed SARS-CoV-2 infection or an uninfected control (not recorded which).

This clonotype appeared many times. The V and J genes are TRBV6-5 and TRBJ2-1; D ambiguous. The CDR3 consists of 14 residues. Looked up from germline, CDR1 is MNHEY and CDR2 is SVGAGI. Between the trimmed V and J ends, which lost 8 bases and 9 bases, there was a span of 20 bases. The CDR3 here is CASRRVTHHGEQFF. CDR3 coding DNA: TGTGCCAGCCGGCGAGTTACCCATCACGGTGAGCAGTTCTTC.

This chain connects TRBV10-2 to TRBJ1-5, with 9 bases lining up with TRBD1. V trimming: 6 bases; J trimming: 6 bases; junction bases outside the gene matches: 6. The V gene's germline CDR1 is WSHSY and CDR2 SAAADI. The CDR3 has 14 residues. In DNA, the CDR3 is TGCGCCAGCAGCGTGACAGGGGGTAGTCAGCCCCAGCATTTT. Translated, it gives CASSVTGGSQPQHF.

This clonotype was counted only a few times. The J gene is TRBJ1-1, the V gene TRBV19, with D possibly being TRBD1 (6 bases). V was pared by 7 bases and J by 6 bases, with 18 bases between. The CDR3 has 14 residues. From germline, CDR1 is LNHDA and CDR2 SQIVND (reference sequence). The DNA of the CDR3 is TGTGCCAGTACCTTACACAGGGATGGTCCTGAAGCTTTCTTT. This sequence encodes CASTLHRDGPEAFF.

This clonotype was observed at least ten times. This sequence joins TRBV11-2 and TRBJ2-3, with 12 bases matching TRBD2. CDR3 length equals 17 residues. CDR1 and CDR2 (germline): SGHAT, FQNNGV. Unmatched junction bases numbered 8, after V lost 1 base and J lost 6 bases. DNA for the CDR3: TGTGCCAGCAGCTTAGTAGGACTAGCGGGGTTGTCGGATACGCAGTATTTT. Its protein product is CASSLVGLAGLSDTQYF.

This clonotype was seen many times. The CDR3 region has the DNA TGCAGTGCTGCTCAGACAGGCGGAAACACCATATATTTT. The encoded protein is CSAAQTGGNTIYF. The chain combines TRBV20-1 with TRBJ1-3, with TRBD1 as a possible D gene (6 bases). Germline V gene sequence: CDR1 DFQATT, CDR2 SNEGSKA (reference sequence). This CDR3 contains 13 residues. Trimming stripped 5 bases from V and 4 bases from J, with 12 bases between.

The chain uses TRBV6-2 or TRBV6-3 and TRBJ2-4; no reliable D call. V shed 6 bases and J shed 8 bases, with 14 bases lying between them. Germline CDR1 is MNHEY and CDR2 is SVGEGT. CDR3 length: 13 residues. As DNA, the CDR3 is TGTGCCAGCAGGCGCGACTGGGCGGACATTCAGTACTTC. Translating it yields CASRRDWADIQYF.

In this sample, this clonotype turned up a few times. The chain links TRBV29-1 to TRBJ1-2; D unclear. This CDR3 contains 13 residues. V was cut by 5 bases and J by 2 bases, with 12 bases left in between. Germline-derived CDR1 and CDR2 are SQVTM and ANQGSEA. The chain's CDR3 is CSVRWPRNYGYTF. The CDR3 DNA sequence: TGCAGCGTTAGGTGGCCCCGAAACTATGGCTACACCTTC.

J is TRBJ2-7 and V is TRBV6-5; 7 bases are shared with TRBD2. The CDR3 loop spans 12 amino acids. The germline V gene has CDR1 MNHEY and CDR2 SVGAGI. V dropped 8 bases and J dropped 9; count of bases not matched to a gene: 10. The CDR3 spells CASGAGDSGQYF. CDR3 nucleotide sequence: TGTGCCAGCGGGGCGGGAGATTCGGGGCAGTACTTC.

The table lists this clonotype with many counts. This chain connects TRBV11-2 to TRBJ1-2; D is perhaps TRBD1 (5 bases). In germline, CDR1 is SGHAT, CDR2 FQNNGV. The CDR3 covers 14 residues. V shed 5 bases and J shed 4 bases, with 14 bases lying between them. The CDR3 spells CASSRQGFAYGYTF. In DNA form, the CDR3 reads TGTGCCAGCAGCAGGCAGGGATTTGCCTATGGCTACACCTTC.

This chain links TRBV5-4 with TRBJ2-2, with 8 bases that match TRBD1. The germline V gene encodes CDR1 SGHNT and CDR2 YYREEE (reference sequence). This CDR3 region has 14 residues. J was trimmed by 8 bases and V by 0 bases; bases with no gene match: 3. For the CDR3, the DNA is TGTGCCAGCAGCTTGGTCGGACAGGGAGGGGAGCTGTTTTTT. It yields the protein CASSLVGQGGELFF.

In this sample, this clonotype turned up a few times. CDR3 protein: CASPYLGREFYNEQFF. The CDR3 DNA is TGTGCCAGCCCATATTTGGGGCGGGAGTTCTACAATGAGCAGTTCTTC. This chain uses TRBV3-1 with TRBJ2-1; the match to TRBD2 covers 7 bases. Germline lookup yields CDR1 LGHDT and CDR2 YNNKEL (reference sequence). The CDR3 has 16 residues. J gave up 3 bases and V 8 bases, and 13 bases lay outside the gene matches.

In this sample, this clonotype turned up a few times. The chain has TRBV7-8 and TRBJ1-1; TRBD1 matches 12 bases. The CDR3 consists of 16 residues. Germline CDR1 reads SGHVS; CDR2 reads FQNEAQ. Unmatched junction bases numbered 5, after V lost 1 base and J lost 5 bases. The CDR3 nucleotides read TGTGCCAGCAGCTTAGTGAGGGACAGGGGGCTGACTGAAGCTTTCTTT. This encodes CASSLVRDRGLTEAFF. The full variable domain, completed using reference TRBV7-8 and TRBJ1-1, is GAGVSQSPRYKVAKRGQDVALRCDPISGHVSLFWYQQALGQGPEFLTYFQNEAQLDKSGLPSDRFFAERPEGSVSTLKIQRTQQEDSAVYLCASSLVRDRGLTEAFFGQGTRLTVV.

The V call is TRBV12-3 or TRBV12-4, the J call TRBJ2-3; 9 positions match TRBD2. This CDR3 contains 15 residues. The trim removed 6 bases at V and 8 bases at J, leaving 12 bases unmatched. CDR3 in amino acids: CASSPGTSLVGTQYF. Written as DNA, the CDR3 is TGTGCCAGCAGCCCCGGGACTAGCTTGGTCGGTACGCAGTATTTT.

This clonotype occurred once. This chain connects TRBV28 to TRBJ1-6; D not certain. The CDR3 extends over 13 amino acids. From germline, CDR1 is MDHEN and CDR2 SYDVKM. The V end lost 6 bases, the J end lost 10 bases, and 13 bases lay between the germline ends. The chain's CDR3 is CASRLGYSSPLHF. For the CDR3, the DNA is TGTGCCAGCAGACTAGGGTATAGCTCACCCCTCCACTTT.

Ten or more counts support this clonotype. The chain couples TRBV25-1 to TRBJ2-5; 7 bases map to TRBD2. After removal of 4 bases from V and 5 bases from J, the junction contained 10 bases not matched to a gene. CDR1 MGHDK and CDR2 SYGVNS come from the germline V gene. The CDR3 length is 15 residues. Written as DNA, the CDR3 is TGTGCCAGCAGTGGGGAGGGGAGGGGCAGGGAGACCCAGTACTTC. As protein: CASSGEGRGRETQYF. Together with reference TRBV25-1 and TRBJ2-5, the CDR3 gives the full variable domain: EADIYQTPRYLVIGTGKKITLECSQTMGHDKMYWYQQDPGMELHLIHYSYGVNSTEKGDLSSESTVSRIRTEHFPLTLESARPSHTSQYLCASSGEGRGRETQYFGPGTRLLVL.

The sample holds a few counts of this clonotype. The chain combines TRBV10-3 with TRBJ2-1, with 9 bases identical to TRBD1. Germline CDR1 and CDR2: ENHRY and SYGVKD. V lost 7 bases and J lost 1; bases outside the gene matches: 8. This CDR3 is 16 amino acids long. This CDR3 reads CAIMPTGGRSYNEQFF. The CDR3 region has the DNA TGTGCCATCATGCCGACAGGGGGTCGGTCCTACAATGAGCAGTTCTTC.

This clonotype was observed at least ten times. The J gene is TRBJ2-5, the V gene TRBV11-2, with TRBD1 identical over 9 bases. V lost 1 base to trimming and J lost 0 bases; unmatched junction nucleotides: 0. CDR1 SGHAT and CDR2 FQNNGV come from the germline V gene. The CDR3 sequence is 15 residues long. CDR3 protein: CASSLGDRDQETQYF. DNA for the CDR3: TGTGCCAGCAGCTTAGGGGACAGGGACCAAGAGACCCAGTACTTC.